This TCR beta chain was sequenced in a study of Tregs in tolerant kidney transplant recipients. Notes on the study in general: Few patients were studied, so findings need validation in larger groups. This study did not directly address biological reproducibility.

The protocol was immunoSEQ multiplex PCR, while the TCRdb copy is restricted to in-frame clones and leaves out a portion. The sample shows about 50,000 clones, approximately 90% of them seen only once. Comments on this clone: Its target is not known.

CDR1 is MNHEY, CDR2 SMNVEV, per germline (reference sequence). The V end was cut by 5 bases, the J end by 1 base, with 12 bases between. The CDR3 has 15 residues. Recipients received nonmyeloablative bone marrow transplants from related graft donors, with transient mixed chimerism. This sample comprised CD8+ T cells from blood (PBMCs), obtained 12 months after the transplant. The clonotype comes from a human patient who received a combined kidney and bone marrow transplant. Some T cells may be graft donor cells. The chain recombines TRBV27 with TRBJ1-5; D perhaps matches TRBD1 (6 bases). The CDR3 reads CASSPKGESNQPQHF. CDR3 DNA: TGTGCCAGCAGTCCAAAGGGGGAAAGCAATCAGCCCCAGCATTTT.